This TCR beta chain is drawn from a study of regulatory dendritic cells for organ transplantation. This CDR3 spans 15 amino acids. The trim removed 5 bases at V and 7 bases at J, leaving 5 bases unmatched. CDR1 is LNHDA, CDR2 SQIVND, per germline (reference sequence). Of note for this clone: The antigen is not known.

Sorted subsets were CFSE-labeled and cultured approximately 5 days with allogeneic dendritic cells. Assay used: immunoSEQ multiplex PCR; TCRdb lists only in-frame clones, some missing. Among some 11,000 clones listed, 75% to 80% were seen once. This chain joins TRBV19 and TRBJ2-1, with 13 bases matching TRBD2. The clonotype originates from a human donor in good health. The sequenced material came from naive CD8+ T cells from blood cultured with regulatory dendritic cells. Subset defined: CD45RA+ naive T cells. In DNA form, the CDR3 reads TGTGCCAGTAGTGGCACTAGCGGGGGGGCAAATGAGCAGTTCTTC. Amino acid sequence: CASSGTSGGANEQFF.